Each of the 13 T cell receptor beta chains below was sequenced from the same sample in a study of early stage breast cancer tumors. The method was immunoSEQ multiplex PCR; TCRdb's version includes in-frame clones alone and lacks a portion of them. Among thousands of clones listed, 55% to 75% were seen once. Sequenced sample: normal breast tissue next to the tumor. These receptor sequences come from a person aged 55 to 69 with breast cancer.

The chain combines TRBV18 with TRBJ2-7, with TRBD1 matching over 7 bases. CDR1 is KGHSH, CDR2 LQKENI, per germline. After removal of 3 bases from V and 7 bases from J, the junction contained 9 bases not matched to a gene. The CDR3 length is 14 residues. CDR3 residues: CASSPSKGAWEQYF. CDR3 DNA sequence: TGTGCCAGCTCACCTTCCAAGGGGGCCTGGGAGCAGTACTTC.

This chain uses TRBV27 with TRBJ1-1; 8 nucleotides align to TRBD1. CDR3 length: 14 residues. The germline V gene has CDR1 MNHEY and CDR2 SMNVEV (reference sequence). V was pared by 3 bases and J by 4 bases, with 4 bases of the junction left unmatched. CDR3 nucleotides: TGTGCCAGCAGTTTGGACAGGGCGGCCACTGAAGCTTTCTTT. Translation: CASSLDRAATEAFF.

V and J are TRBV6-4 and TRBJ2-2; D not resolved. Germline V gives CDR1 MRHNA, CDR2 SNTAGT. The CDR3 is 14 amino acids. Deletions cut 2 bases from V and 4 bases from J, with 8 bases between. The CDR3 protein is CASSDGQSTGELFF. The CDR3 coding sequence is TGTGCCAGCAGTGACGGTCAGAGCACCGGGGAGCTGTTTTTT.

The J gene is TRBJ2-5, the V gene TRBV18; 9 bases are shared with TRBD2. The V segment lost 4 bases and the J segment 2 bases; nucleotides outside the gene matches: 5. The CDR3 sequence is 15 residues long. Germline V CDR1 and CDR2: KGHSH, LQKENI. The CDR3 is CASSLLAGVQETQYF. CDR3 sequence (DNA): TGTGCCAGCTCACTACTAGCGGGTGTACAAGAGACCCAGTACTTC.

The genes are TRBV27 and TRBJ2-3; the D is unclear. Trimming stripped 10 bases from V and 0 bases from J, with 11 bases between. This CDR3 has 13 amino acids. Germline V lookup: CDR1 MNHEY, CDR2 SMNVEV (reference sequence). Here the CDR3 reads CATRLTSTDTQYF. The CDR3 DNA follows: TGTGCCACCCGGCTGACTAGCACAGATACGCAGTATTTT.

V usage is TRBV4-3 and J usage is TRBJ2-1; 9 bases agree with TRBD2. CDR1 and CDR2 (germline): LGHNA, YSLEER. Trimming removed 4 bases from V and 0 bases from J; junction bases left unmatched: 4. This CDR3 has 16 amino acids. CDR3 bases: TGCGCCAGCAGCCCGAGCGGGAGGAGCTCCTACAATGAGCAGTTCTTC. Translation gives CASSPSGRSSYNEQFF.

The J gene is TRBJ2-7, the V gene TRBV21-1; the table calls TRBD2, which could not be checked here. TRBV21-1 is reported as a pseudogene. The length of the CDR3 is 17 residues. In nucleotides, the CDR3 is TGTGCCAGCAGCAAAGGGGGGCTAGCGGGGGGCTCATGCGAGCAGTACTTC. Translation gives CASSKGGLAGGSCEQYF.

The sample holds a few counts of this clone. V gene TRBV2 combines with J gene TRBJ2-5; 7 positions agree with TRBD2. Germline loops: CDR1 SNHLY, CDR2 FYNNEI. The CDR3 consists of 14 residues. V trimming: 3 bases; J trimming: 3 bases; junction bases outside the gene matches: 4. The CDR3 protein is CASSDTSGEETQYF. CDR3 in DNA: TGTGCCAGCAGTGATACCAGCGGGGAAGAGACCCAGTACTTC.

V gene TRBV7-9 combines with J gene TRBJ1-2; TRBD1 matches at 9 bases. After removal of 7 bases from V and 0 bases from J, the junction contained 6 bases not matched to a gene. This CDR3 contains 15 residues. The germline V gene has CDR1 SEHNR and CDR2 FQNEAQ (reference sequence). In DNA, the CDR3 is TGTGCCAGCATACACACAGGGGGCCCTAACTATGGCTACACCTTC. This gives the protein CASIHTGGPNYGYTF.

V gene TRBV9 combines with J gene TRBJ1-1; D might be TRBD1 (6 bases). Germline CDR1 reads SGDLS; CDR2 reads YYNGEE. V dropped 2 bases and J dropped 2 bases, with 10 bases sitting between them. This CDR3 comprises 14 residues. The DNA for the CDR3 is TGTGCCAGCAGCGTTGAGGGACATAACACTGAAGCTTTCTTT. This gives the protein CASSVEGHNTEAFF.

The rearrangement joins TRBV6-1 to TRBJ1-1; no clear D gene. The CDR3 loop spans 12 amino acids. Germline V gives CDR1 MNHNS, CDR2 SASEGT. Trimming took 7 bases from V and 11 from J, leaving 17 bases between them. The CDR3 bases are TGTGCCAGCATACTAACCTCGCTTGAGGCTTTCTTT. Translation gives CASILTSLEAFF.

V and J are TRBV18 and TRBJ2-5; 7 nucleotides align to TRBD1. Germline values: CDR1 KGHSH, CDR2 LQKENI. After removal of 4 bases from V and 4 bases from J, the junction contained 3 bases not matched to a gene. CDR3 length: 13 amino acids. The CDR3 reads CASSRQGRETQYF. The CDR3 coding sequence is TGTGCCAGCTCACGACAGGGAAGAGAGACCCAGTACTTC.

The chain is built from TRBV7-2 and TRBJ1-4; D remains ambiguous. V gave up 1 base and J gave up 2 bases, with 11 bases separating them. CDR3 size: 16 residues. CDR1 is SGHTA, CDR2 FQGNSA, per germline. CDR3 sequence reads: CASSLGGRTTNEKLFF. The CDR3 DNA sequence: TGTGCCAGCAGCTTAGGAGGGCGCACGACTAATGAAAAACTGTTTTTT.